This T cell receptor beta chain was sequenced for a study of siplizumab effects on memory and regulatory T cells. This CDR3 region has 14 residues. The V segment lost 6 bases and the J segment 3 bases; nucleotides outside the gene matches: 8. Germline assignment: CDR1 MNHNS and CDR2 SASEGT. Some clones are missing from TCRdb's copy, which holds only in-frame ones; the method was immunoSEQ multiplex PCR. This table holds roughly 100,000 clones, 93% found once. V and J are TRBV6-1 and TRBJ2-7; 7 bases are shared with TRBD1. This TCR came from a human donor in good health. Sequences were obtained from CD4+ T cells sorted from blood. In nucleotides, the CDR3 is TGTGCCAGCAGCTTGGGGCAGGGGGTCTACGAGCAGTACTTC. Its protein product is CASSLGQGVYEQYF.